The 5 T cell receptor beta chains presented below share a single source sample, sequenced in a study of T cell repertoires in cytomegalovirus infection. A single record per CDR3 protein comes from TCRdb applying MiXCR to the reads. The sample has hundreds of thousands of distinct CDR3 sequences, 35% to 45% seen once. Sequenced material: PBMCs. The source of these receptors is a human donor in good health (CMV status not recorded). Some clones in this sample may be carry-over from other donors' samples.

The table lists this clonotype with a few counts. The chain recombines TRBV20-1 with TRBJ2-2; D perhaps matches TRBD1 (6 bases). Germline V gives CDR1 DFQATT, CDR2 SNEGSKA (reference sequence). CDR3 length equals 13 residues. Trimming took 6 bases from V and 3 from J, leaving 11 bases between them. The CDR3 sequence: CSASKGDTGELFF. The CDR3 nucleotides are TGCAGTGCGAGCAAGGGGGACACCGGGGAGCTGTTTTTT.

This clonotype has just a few counts. CDR3 protein: CASSPSLRQGTYYYGYTF. In DNA, the CDR3 is TGTGCCAGCAGCCCTAGCCTAAGACAGGGGACTTACTACTATGGCTACACCTTC. The chain recombines TRBV28 with TRBJ1-2; 8 bases line up with TRBD1. Per germline, CDR1 MDHEN and CDR2 SYDVKM. This CDR3 has 18 amino acids. The ends lost 6 bases at V and 3 bases at J; junction bases unmatched: 18.

The chain recombines TRBV2 with TRBJ1-2; no clear D. V lost 4 bases and J lost 7, with 22 bases in between. Germline CDR1 is SNHLY and CDR2 is FYNNEI. This CDR3 is built from 16 residues. The CDR3 DNA reads TGTGCCAGCAGTGCCGGCGTGATGGATTTCTTACGTGGCTACACCTTC. Translated: CASSAGVMDFLRGYTF.

The V and J genes are TRBV24-1 and TRBJ2-1, with 8 bases lining up with TRBD2. V lost 2 bases and J lost 14; bases outside the gene matches: 4. CDR3 length: 12 residues. Germline-derived CDR1 and CDR2 are KGHDR and SFDVKD. DNA for the CDR3: TGTGCCACCAGTGATTACGGGAGGGTAGAGTTCTTC. It encodes CATSDYGRVEFF.

The chain joins TRBV20-1 to TRBJ2-5, with D possibly TRBD2 on 6 matching bases. Germline CDR1 and CDR2: DFQATT and SNEGSKA (reference sequence). Trimming shortened V by 6 bases and J by 0 bases, and 14 bases separated the two germline ends. The CDR3 length is 14 residues. The CDR3 DNA sequence: TGCAGTGCCACCGGGACTGAGTACCAAGAGACCCAGTACTTC. It yields the protein CSATGTEYQETQYF.